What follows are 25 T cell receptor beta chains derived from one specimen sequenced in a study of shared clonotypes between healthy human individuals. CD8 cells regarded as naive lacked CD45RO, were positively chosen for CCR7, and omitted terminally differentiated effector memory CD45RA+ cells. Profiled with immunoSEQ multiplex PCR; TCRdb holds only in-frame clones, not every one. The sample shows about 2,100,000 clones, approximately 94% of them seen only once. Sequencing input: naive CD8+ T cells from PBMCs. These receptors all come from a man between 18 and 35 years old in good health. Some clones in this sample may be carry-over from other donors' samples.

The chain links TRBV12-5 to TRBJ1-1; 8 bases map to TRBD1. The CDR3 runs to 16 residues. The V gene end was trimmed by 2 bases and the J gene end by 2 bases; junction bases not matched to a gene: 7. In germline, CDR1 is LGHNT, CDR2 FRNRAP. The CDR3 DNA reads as TGTGCTAGTGGTTTGACCGGACAGGGATTCAACACTGAAGCTTTCTTT. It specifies CASGLTGQGFNTEAFF. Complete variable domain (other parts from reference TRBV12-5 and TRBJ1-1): DARVTQTPRHKVTEMGQEVTMRCQPILGHNTVFWYRQTMMQGLELLAYFRNRAPLDDSGMPKDRFSAEMPDATLATLKIQPSEPRDSAVYFCASGLTGQGFNTEAFFGQGTRLTVV.

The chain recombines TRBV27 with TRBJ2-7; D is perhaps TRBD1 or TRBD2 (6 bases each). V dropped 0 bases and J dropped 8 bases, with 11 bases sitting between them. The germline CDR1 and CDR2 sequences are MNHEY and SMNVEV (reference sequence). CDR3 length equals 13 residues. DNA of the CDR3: TGTGCCAGCAGTTTATCGGGGCGGGACAAGCAGTACTTC. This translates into CASSLSGRDKQYF.

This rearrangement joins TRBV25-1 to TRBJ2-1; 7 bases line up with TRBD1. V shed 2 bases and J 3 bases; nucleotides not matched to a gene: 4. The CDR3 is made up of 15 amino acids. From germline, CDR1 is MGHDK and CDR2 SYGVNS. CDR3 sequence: CASSETGTDYNEQFF. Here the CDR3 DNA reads TGTGCCAGCAGTGAAACCGGGACAGACTACAATGAGCAGTTCTTC.

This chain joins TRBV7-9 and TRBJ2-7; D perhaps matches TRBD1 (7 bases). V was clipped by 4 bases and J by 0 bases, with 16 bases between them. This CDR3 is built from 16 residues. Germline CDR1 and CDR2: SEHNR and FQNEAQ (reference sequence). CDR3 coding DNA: TGTGCCAGCAGCTCCCCAGGGGGGTCTAGCTCCTACGAGCAGTACTTC. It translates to CASSSPGGSSSYEQYF.

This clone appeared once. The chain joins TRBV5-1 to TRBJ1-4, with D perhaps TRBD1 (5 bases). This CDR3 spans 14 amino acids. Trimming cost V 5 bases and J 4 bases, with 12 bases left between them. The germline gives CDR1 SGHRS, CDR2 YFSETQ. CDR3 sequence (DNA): TGCGCCAGCAGTTCGCGCCAGGGTAATGAAAAACTGTTTTTT. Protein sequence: CASSSRQGNEKLFF.

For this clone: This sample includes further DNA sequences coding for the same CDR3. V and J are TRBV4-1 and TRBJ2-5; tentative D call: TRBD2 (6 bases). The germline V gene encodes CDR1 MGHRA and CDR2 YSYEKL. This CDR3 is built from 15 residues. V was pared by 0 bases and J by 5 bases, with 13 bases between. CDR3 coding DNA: TGCGCCAGCAGCCAAGACCGGAGGGGCCAGGAGACCCAGTACTTC. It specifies CASSQDRRGQETQYF.

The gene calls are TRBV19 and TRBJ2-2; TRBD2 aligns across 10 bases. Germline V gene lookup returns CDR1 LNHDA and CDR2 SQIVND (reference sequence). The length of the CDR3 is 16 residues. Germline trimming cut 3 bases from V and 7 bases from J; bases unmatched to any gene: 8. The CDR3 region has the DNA TGTGCCAGTAGTATTCCTAGCGGGAGAGGGATCGGGGAGCTGTTTTTT. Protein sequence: CASSIPSGRGIGELFF.

CDR3 loop: CASRDPPSGSSYEQYF. CDR3 DNA: TGTGCCAGCAGGGACCCTCCTAGCGGGAGTTCCTACGAGCAGTACTTC. This chain connects TRBV2 to TRBJ2-7; TRBD2 agrees at 10 bases. The CDR3 covers 16 residues. V shed 6 bases and J 1 base; nucleotides not matched to a gene: 9. The V gene's germline CDR1 is SNHLY and CDR2 FYNNEI.

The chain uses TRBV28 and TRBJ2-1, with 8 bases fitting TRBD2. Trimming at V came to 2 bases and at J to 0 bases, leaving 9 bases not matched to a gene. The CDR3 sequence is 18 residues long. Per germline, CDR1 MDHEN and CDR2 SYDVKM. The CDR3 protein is CASSLQLAVPSSYNEQFF. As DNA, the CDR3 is TGTGCCAGCAGTTTACAACTAGCGGTCCCGAGCTCCTACAATGAGCAGTTCTTC.

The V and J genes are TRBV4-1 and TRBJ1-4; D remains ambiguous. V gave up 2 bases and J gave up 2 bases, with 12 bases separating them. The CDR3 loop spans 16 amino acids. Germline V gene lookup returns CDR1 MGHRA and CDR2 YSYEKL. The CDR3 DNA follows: TGCGCCAGCAGCCAAAGGACGAGTGGGACTAATGAAAAACTGTTTTTT. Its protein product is CASSQRTSGTNEKLFF.

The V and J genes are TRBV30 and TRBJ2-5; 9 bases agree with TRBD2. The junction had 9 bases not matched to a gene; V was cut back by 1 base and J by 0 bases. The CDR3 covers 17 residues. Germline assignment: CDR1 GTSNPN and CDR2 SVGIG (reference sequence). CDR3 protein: CAWSAFRQREDQETQYF. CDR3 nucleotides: TGTGCCTGGAGTGCGTTCAGGCAGCGGGAGGACCAAGAGACCCAGTACTTC.

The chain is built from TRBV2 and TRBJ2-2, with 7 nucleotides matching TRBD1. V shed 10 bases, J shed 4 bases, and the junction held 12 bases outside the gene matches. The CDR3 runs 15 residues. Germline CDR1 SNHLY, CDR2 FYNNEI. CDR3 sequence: CANSPRDRGTGELFF. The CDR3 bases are TGTGCCAACTCACCCCGGGACAGAGGCACCGGGGAGCTGTTTTTT.

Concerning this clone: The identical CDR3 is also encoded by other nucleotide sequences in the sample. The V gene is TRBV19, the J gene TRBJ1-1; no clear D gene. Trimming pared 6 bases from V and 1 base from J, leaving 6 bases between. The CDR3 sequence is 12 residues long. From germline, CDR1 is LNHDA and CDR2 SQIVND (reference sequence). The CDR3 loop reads CASRGWNTEAFF. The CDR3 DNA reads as TGTGCCAGTAGGGGCTGGAACACTGAAGCTTTCTTT.

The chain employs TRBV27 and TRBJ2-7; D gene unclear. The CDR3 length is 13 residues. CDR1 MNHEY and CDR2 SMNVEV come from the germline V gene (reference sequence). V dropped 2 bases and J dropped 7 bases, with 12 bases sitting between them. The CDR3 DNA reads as TGTGCCAGCAGTTTAGTATATGGGTGGGAGCAGTACTTC. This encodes CASSLVYGWEQYF.

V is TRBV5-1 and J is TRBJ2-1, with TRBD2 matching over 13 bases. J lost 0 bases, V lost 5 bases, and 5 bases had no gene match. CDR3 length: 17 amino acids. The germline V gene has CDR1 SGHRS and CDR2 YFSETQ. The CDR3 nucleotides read TGCGCCAGCAGGGACGGGACTAGCGGGAACTCCTACAATGAGCAGTTCTTC. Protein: CASRDGTSGNSYNEQFF.

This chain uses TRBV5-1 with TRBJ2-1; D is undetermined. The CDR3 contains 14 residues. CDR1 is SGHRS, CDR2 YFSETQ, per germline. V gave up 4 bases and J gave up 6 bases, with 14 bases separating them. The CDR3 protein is CASSLGKGLNEQFF. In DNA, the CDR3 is TGCGCCAGCAGCCTGGGGAAGGGTCTCAATGAGCAGTTCTTC.

In nucleotides, the CDR3 is TGTGCCAGCAGCCCCGGACGGACGTGGGGGAGGGAGACCCAGTACTTC. It specifies CASSPGRTWGRETQYF. This sequence joins TRBV7-3 and TRBJ2-5; D may be TRBD2 (6 bases). This CDR3 comprises 16 residues. Trimming left V 5 bases short and J 5 bases short, with 21 bases between. Germline V gene lookup returns CDR1 SGHTA and CDR2 FQGTGA.

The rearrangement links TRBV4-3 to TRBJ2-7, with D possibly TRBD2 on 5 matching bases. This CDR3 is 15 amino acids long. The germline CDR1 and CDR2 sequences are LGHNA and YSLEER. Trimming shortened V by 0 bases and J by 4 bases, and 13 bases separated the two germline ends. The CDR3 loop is CASSQEGRESYEQYF. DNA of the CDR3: TGCGCCAGCAGCCAAGAGGGTAGGGAGTCATACGAGCAGTACTTC.

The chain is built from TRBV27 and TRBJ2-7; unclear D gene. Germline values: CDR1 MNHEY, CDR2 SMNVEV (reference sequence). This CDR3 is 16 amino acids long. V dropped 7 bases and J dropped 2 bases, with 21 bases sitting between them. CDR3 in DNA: TGTGCCAGCACCTCCCGTTTGAGTAACAGCCCCTACGAGCAGTACTTC. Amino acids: CASTSRLSNSPYEQYF.

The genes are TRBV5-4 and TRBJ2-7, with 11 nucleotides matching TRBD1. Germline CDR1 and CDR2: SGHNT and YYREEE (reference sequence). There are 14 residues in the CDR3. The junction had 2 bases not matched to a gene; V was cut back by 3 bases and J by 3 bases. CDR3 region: CASSYGTGGYEQYF. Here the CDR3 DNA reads TGTGCCAGCAGCTACGGGACAGGGGGCTACGAGCAGTACTTC. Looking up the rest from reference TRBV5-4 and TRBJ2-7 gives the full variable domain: ETGVTQSPTHLIKTRGQQVTLRCSSQSGHNTVSWYQQALGQGPQFIFQYYREEENGRGNFPPRFSGLQFPNYSSELNVNALELDDSALYLCASSYGTGGYEQYFGPGTRLTVT.

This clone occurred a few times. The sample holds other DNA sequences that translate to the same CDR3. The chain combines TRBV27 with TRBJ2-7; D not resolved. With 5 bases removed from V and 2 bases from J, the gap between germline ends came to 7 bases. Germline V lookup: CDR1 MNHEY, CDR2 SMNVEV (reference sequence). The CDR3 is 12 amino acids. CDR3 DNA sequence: TGTGCCAGCAGTCCCGACCCCTACGAGCAGTACTTC. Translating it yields CASSPDPYEQYF.

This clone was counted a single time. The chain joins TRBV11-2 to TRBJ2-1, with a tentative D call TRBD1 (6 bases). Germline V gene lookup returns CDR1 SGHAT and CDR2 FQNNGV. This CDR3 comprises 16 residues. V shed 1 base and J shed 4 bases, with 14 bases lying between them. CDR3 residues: CASSLVWGRQYNEQFF. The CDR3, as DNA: TGTGCCAGCAGCTTAGTCTGGGGGCGACAATACAATGAGCAGTTCTTC. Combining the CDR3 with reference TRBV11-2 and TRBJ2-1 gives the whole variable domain EAGVAQSPRYKIIEKRQSVAFWCNPISGHATLYWYQQILGQGPKLLIQFQNNGVVDDSQLPKDRFSAERLKGVDSTLKIQPAKLEDSAVYLCASSLVWGRQYNEQFFGPGTRLTVL.

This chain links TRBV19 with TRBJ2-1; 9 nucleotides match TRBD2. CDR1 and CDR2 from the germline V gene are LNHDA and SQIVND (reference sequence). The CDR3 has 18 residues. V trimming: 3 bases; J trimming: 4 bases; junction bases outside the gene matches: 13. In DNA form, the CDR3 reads TGTGCCAGTAGTATTAAGCGGGTCTGGCTAGCGGGGTACAATGAGCAGTTCTTC. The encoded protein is CASSIKRVWLAGYNEQFF.

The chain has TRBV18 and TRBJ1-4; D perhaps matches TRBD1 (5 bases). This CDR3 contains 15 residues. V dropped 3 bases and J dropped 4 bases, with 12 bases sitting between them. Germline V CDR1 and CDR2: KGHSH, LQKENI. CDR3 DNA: TGTGCCAGCTCACCCGGGACGCCCTATAATGAAAAACTGTTTTTT. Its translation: CASSPGTPYNEKLFF.

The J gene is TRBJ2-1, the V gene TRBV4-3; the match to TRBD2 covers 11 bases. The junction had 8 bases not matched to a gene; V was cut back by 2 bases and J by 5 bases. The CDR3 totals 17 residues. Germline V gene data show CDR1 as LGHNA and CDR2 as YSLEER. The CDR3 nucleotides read TGCGCCAGCAGCCAAACCCTGTCGGGACTAGCGGACAATGAGCAGTTCTTC. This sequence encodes CASSQTLSGLADNEQFF.